This T cell receptor (beta chain) was recovered during a study of blood T cell repertoires in COVID-19 (dated by TCRdb to 2019 to 2021). Study-level background: The collaborator samples originated in the United States, Italy and Spain and spanned the acute and convalescent phases of COVID-19. The repertoires were made available in a free public database intended to serve as a resource for research on the immune response to SARS-CoV-2. Where available, HLA class I and class II types were obtained from metadata supplied by the sample provider rather than from assay-based typing. Deeply sampled blood TCRbeta repertoires from subjects exposed to, actively infected with, or recovered from COVID-19 were included in the dataset. The prospective study material was composed of cDNA or gDNA derived from T cells, B-cell-depleted T cells, or PBMCs. Sample metadata almost always included a de-identified subject ID, COVID-19 status, age in years and sex. The samples were drawn from the first 160 participants of the ongoing ImmuneRACE study and from under 1,500 subjects provided by 6 global collaborators.

About this clone: Its antigen is currently not known. Base qualities are not recorded, but no much larger clone differs from it by a single base.

TCRbeta CDR3 regions were amplified from genomic DNA using the immunoSEQ Assay, a bias-controlled multiplex PCR. As for the original processing: Nucleated cell counts per sample were estimated from amplification of reference gene primers within the assay. To quantify the absolute abundance of each unique TCRbeta CDR3 rearrangement, sequence reads were collapsed and filtered. For each sample, productive Simpson clonality was calculated by taking the square root of Simpson's diversity index across productive rearrangements. TCRdb took this table from immuneACCESS and kept in-frame rearrangements with V and J called. Such tables lack part of the clones; where checked against another copy, unresolved V genes explain under half of the gap, and the rest is unexplained. V, J and clone size derive from that table, while D and trimming were established from the DNA sequence. Present in this sample are about 92,000 clones, less than 85% of which were seen just once. 8% to 9% of the sample is taken by the ten largest.

A second Seattle source provided samples from volunteer blood donors who had recovered from COVID-19. Collaborating institutions collected whole blood in K2EDTA tubes following their own protocols. For TCRbeta analysis, collaborators shipped samples as frozen whole blood, isolated PBMCs, or DNA extracted from either of those sample types. Broad study findings and their caveats: How much clinical and demographic metadata was included differed by source and by participant, and the metadata was provided uncurated.

Sequencing used peripheral blood. The clonotype comes from a man aged 50 to 59 who had recovered from COVID-19.

At the DNA level, the sequence is TGTGCCAGCAGCCCAGGACAAAGAAGCAATCAGCCCCAGCATTTT. This yields the protein CASSPGQRSNQPQHF. The V and J segments used are TRBV7-2 and TRBJ1-5; a weak D assignment points to TRBD1 (5 bases agree). Looking up the germline V gene yields CDR1 SGHTA and CDR2 FQGNSA. The trim is 5 bases for V and 1 base for J, with a gap of 12 bases between the germline ends. The CDR3 runs 15 amino acids, cysteine and phenylalanine included. The entry retains the CDR3 DNA only, 45 bases that are in frame from base 1.